The 23 T cell receptor beta chains below were found in one sample sequenced in a study of T cell changes during pregnancy in multiple sclerosis. Some clones are missing from TCRdb's copy, which holds only in-frame ones; the method was immunoSEQ multiplex PCR. In the table there are approximately 70,000 clones, roughly 92% of which are singletons. Sample: peripheral blood, taken in the second trimester of pregnancy. These receptors were taken from a female donor with multiple sclerosis, enrolled in a pregnancy study.

The J gene is TRBJ2-1, the V gene TRBV7-3; 9 bases agree with TRBD2. Per germline, CDR1 SGHTA and CDR2 FQGTGA. The CDR3 length is 15 residues. The V and J ends lost 6 bases and 4 bases, in that order; junction bases with no gene match: 7. The CDR3 spells CASRVGLAGYNEQFF. CDR3 DNA: TGTGCCAGCAGGGTGGGACTAGCTGGATACAATGAGCAGTTCTTC.

The chain combines TRBV7-9 with TRBJ2-5, with a weak D call TRBD2 (6 bases). Trimming removed 5 bases at V and 3 bases at J, with 13 bases between. Germline lookup yields CDR1 SEHNR and CDR2 FQNEAQ (reference sequence). There are 14 residues in the CDR3. For the CDR3, the DNA is TGTGCCAGCAGCGCGGGGACTGGAGAAGAGACCCAGTACTTC. It encodes CASSAGTGEETQYF. Combining the CDR3 with reference TRBV7-9 and TRBJ2-5 gives the whole variable domain DTGVSQNPRHKITKRGQNVTFRCDPISEHNRLYWYRQTLGQGPEFLTYFQNEAQLEKSRLLSDRFSAERPKGSFSTLEIQRTEQGDSAMYLCASSAGTGEETQYFGPGTRLLVL.

V is TRBV11-3 and J is TRBJ2-5; the D gene is possibly TRBD1 (5 bases). Trimming pared 1 base from V and 1 base from J, leaving 7 bases between. The germline V gene encodes CDR1 SGHNT and CDR2 YENEEA. The CDR3 length is 14 residues. This CDR3 is CASSLGQSQETQYF. The DNA for the CDR3 is TGTGCCAGCAGCTTAGGACAGTCCCAAGAGACCCAGTACTTC.

V is TRBV2 and J is TRBJ2-7; D ambiguous. From germline, CDR1 is SNHLY and CDR2 FYNNEI. CDR3 length: 11 residues. V shed 1 base and J shed 6 bases, with 4 bases lying between them. The CDR3 protein is CASSEVGEQYF. Here the CDR3 DNA reads TGTGCCAGCAGTGAAGTCGGCGAGCAGTACTTC.

The chain joins TRBV28 to TRBJ1-2; perhaps TRBD1 as D (6 bases). Trimming stripped 4 bases from V and 7 bases from J, with 10 bases between. The CDR3 sequence is 12 residues long. CDR1 is MDHEN and CDR2 is SYDVKM in the germline V gene. The CDR3: CASSSTGIGYTF. The CDR3 nucleotides are TGTGCCAGCAGTTCCACAGGGATTGGCTACACCTTC.

The V gene is TRBV6-1, the J gene TRBJ2-2; TRBD2 aligns across 8 bases. CDR3 size: 14 residues. V dropped 6 bases and J dropped 6; count of bases not matched to a gene: 6. Germline lookup yields CDR1 MNHNS and CDR2 SASEGT. For the CDR3, the DNA is TGTGCCAGCAGGCCGGGACTAGAATCCGGGGAGCTGTTTTTT. Translation: CASRPGLESGELFF.

The V gene is TRBV15, the J gene TRBJ1-5, with D unresolved. This CDR3 region has 15 residues. Trimming cost V 5 bases and J 4 bases, with 15 bases left between them. Germline CDR1 LNHNV, CDR2 YYDKDF (reference sequence). CDR3 sequence: CATSSRSRLNQPQHF. Written as DNA, the CDR3 is TGTGCCACCAGCTCCCGCAGCAGGTTGAATCAGCCCCAGCATTTT.

The rearrangement joins TRBV7-2 to TRBJ1-5; no definite D call. Per the germline V gene, CDR1 is SGHTA and CDR2 is FQGNSA. With 4 bases removed from V and 4 bases from J, the gap between germline ends came to 11 bases. The CDR3 sequence is 14 residues long. The CDR3 DNA reads as TGTGCCAGCAGCTCCGTATCGGTTAATCAGCCCCAGCATTTT. It specifies CASSSVSVNQPQHF.

The chain employs TRBV15 and TRBJ1-2, with D maybe TRBD1 (5 bases). With 3 bases removed from V and 3 bases from J, the gap between germline ends came to 14 bases. The germline V gene has CDR1 LNHNV and CDR2 YYDKDF (reference sequence). There are 15 residues in the CDR3. Here the CDR3 reads CATSRTRPTDYGYTF. CDR3 nucleotide sequence: TGTGCCACCAGCAGGACCCGGCCGACAGACTATGGCTACACCTTC.

The rearrangement joins TRBV28 to TRBJ2-7; D might be TRBD1 (5 bases). Looked up from germline, CDR1 is MDHEN and CDR2 is SYDVKM. V was pared by 3 bases and J by 2 bases, with 11 bases between. This CDR3 spans 14 amino acids. The CDR3 DNA is TGTGCCAGCAGTTTGTGGGGCGGAACCTACGAGCAGTACTTC. Translation: CASSLWGGTYEQYF.

The genes are TRBV5-1 and TRBJ2-7; 9 bases align to TRBD1. The CDR3 spans 14 residues. V was pared by 3 bases and J by 4 bases, with 5 bases of the junction left unmatched. CDR1 is SGHRS and CDR2 is YFSETQ in the germline V gene. CDR3 nucleotides: TGCGCCAGCAGCTGGACAGGGGTTAGGTACGAGCAGTACTTC. Protein: CASSWTGVRYEQYF.

The chain recombines TRBV4-1 with TRBJ2-1; TRBD2 matches at 7 bases. The trim removed 4 bases at V and 2 bases at J, leaving 8 bases unmatched. This CDR3 is 16 amino acids long. Germline V gives CDR1 MGHRA, CDR2 YSYEKL. The CDR3 is CASSRLSAGAYNEQFF. The DNA for the CDR3 is TGCGCCAGCAGCCGATTATCGGCGGGAGCCTACAATGAGCAGTTCTTC.

V usage is TRBV27 and J usage is TRBJ1-4; 12 positions agree with TRBD1. V gave up 5 bases and J gave up 2 bases; unmatched junction bases: 9. Germline values: CDR1 MNHEY, CDR2 SMNVEV (reference sequence). This CDR3 is built from 18 residues. The CDR3 nucleotides read TGTGCCAGCAGTGGGGACAGGGGGCAATCGGGGACTAATGAAAAACTGTTTTTT. It encodes CASSGDRGQSGTNEKLFF.

The chain uses TRBV12-5 and TRBJ2-1; D may be TRBD1 (7 bases). Trimming took off 5 bases at V and 1 base at J, with 15 bases between the two ends. Germline V gene lookup returns CDR1 LGHNT and CDR2 FRNRAP. The CDR3 has 16 amino acids. As DNA, the CDR3 is TGTGCTAGTGGTGACAGGGAAGGGGGGTCCTACAATGAGCAGTTCTTC. Residues: CASGDREGGSYNEQFF.

This chain connects TRBV19 to TRBJ2-7; weak D call: TRBD2 (6 bases). V gave up 2 bases and J gave up 4 bases, with 15 bases separating them. This CDR3 contains 15 residues. Germline CDR1 LNHDA, CDR2 SQIVND (reference sequence). CDR3 nucleotide sequence: TGTGCCAGTAGTATAAAATCTACGGCGGGATACGAGCAGTACTTC. This gives the protein CASSIKSTAGYEQYF.

The genes are TRBV7-2 and TRBJ2-3; D is undetermined. The CDR3 extends over 13 amino acids. The germline V gene encodes CDR1 SGHTA and CDR2 FQGNSA. Between the trimmed V and J ends, which lost 5 bases and 2 bases, there was a span of 8 bases. CDR3 loop: CASSRTNTDTQYF. The CDR3 DNA is TGTGCCAGCAGCCGCACTAACACAGATACGCAGTATTTT.

The V and J genes are TRBV7-8 and TRBJ2-3; TRBD2 aligns across 8 bases. Germline V gene data show CDR1 as SGHVS and CDR2 as FQNEAQ. V shed 5 bases and J 4 bases; nucleotides not matched to a gene: 11. CDR3 length: 16 amino acids. The DNA of the CDR3 is TGTGCCAGCAGCCCGCTTGTGAGCGGGAGTGCAGATACGCAGTATTTT. Its translation: CASSPLVSGSADTQYF.

For the CDR3, the DNA is TGTGCCAGCAGCTTGGGCGACAGGGATCACACTGAAGCTTTCTTT. Translation: CASSLGDRDHTEAFF. This sequence joins TRBV7-2 and TRBJ1-1; 7 bases match TRBD1. Germline CDR1 and CDR2: SGHTA and FQGNSA. V gave up 3 bases and J gave up 3 bases; unmatched junction bases: 7. The CDR3 sequence is 15 residues long.

The gene calls are TRBV5-6 and TRBJ1-1; D may be TRBD1 (6 bases). The V end was cut by 4 bases, the J end by 8 bases, with 9 bases between. This CDR3 is 11 amino acids long. Germline V CDR1 and CDR2: SGHDT, YYEEEE. The CDR3 spells CASSLGTEAFF. DNA for the CDR3: TGTGCCAGCAGCCTCGGGACAGAAGCTTTCTTT.

The chain carries TRBV18 and TRBJ1-1; D gene unclear. Germline V gene lookup returns CDR1 KGHSH and CDR2 LQKENI. The V gene lost 3 bases and the J gene lost 8 bases, with 7 bases spanning the gap. CDR3 length: 11 residues. The CDR3 DNA is TGTGCCAGCTCACCGGGCTCGGAAGCTTTCTTT. Amino acid sequence: CASSPGSEAFF. Combining the CDR3 with reference TRBV18 and TRBJ1-1 gives the whole variable domain NAGVMQNPRHLVRRRGQEARLRCSPMKGHSHVYWYRQLPEEGLKFMVYLQKENIIDESGMPKERFSAEFPKEGPSILRIQQVVRGDSAAYFCASSPGSEAFFGQGTRLTVV.

The chain recombines TRBV6-5 with TRBJ1-6, with a weak D call TRBD1 (5 bases). Germline assignment: CDR1 MNHEY and CDR2 SVGAGI. The CDR3 covers 13 residues. V lost 7 bases and J 10 bases, leaving 14 bases between the germline ends. The CDR3 DNA reads TGTGCCAGCAATCAAGCGGGGGACTCACCCCTCCACTTT. Its protein is CASNQAGDSPLHF.

The CDR3 region has the DNA TGCGCCAGCAGCCCAACAGGGGGTGGTGTGAACACTGAAGCTTTCTTT. Protein product: CASSPTGGGVNTEAFF. V usage is TRBV4-1 and J usage is TRBJ1-1; 8 nucleotides line up with TRBD1. Germline CDR1 is MGHRA and CDR2 is YSYEKL. V trimming: 4 bases; J trimming: 0 bases; junction bases outside the gene matches: 7. The CDR3 is made up of 16 amino acids.

In DNA, the CDR3 is TGCAGCGCCAGCACAGTAACCGGGGAGCTGTTTTTT. Translating gives CSASTVTGELFF. V usage is TRBV29-1 and J usage is TRBJ2-2; D ambiguous. Germline assignment: CDR1 SQVTM and CDR2 ANQGSEA. CDR3 length: 12 amino acids. V lost 7 bases, J lost 5 bases, and 11 bases lay in between.